This entry features one TCR beta chain sequence. This clonotype appeared once. No cognate antigen has been identified for it. No base quality values were provided; no much bigger clone lies one nucleotide off. One read amounts to weak evidence. Germline trimming: 6 bases from V, 4 bases from J; junction bases outside gene matches: 10. Including the terminal cysteine and phenylalanine, the CDR3 comprises 15 residues. Left in the record is the CDR3 DNA by itself, 45 bases read in frame from the first base. CDR1 SGHTS and CDR2 YDEGEE are derived from the germline V gene. The library came from 5' RACE. Sequencing used an Illumina HiSeq 2500. A second roughly 6 to 11 cycle PCR used a sample-barcoded 5' primer and a J-beta primer mix. A template-switch 5' adaptor carrying 12 random nucleotides introduced a unique molecular identifier onto each TCR beta cDNA molecule. Each sample yielded at least 2.5 million CDR3-containing paired-end reads. First-strand cDNA synthesis was performed from all RNA using the Mint cDNA synthesis kit, with priming by a TRBC-specific oligonucleotide. All cDNA was treated with uracil-DNA glycosylase and then went through a first 18-cycle PCR with the universal primers M1SS and BC2_uni_R. The published analysis was carried out like this. Normalization of each sample was performed by random selection of 1 million high-quality reads, each carrying a distinct molecular identifier. Reads with shared molecular identifiers were discarded instead of being binned into consensus sequences. CDR3 identification, clonotype clustering and error correction used MiTCR with a Q25 quality threshold and the strictest error-elimination algorithm. A nonparametric unseen species model with Euler transformation was used to estimate lower-bound total TCR beta diversity. Starting from the raw public reads, TCRdb applied fastp trimming at Q25, assembled clones with MiXCR and retained in-frame beta chains. Each entry is one CDR3 protein sequence, shown with its most common DNA and genes. The V and J calls were determined by TCRdb, not by the authors. This sample is represented by hundreds of thousands of distinct CDR3 sequences; 29% of them were singletons. Of the sample, 17% is held by the ten largest clones.

The sample belongs to a study of blood T cells in healthy people across ages (dated by TCRdb to the mid-2010s). For the wider study: In model experiments, roughly one uniquely barcoded TCR beta cDNA molecule per two T cells was captured by template switching. To track age-related changes in TCR beta repertoire diversity, the study relied on deep sequencing normalized with unique cDNA molecular identifiers. The donors were divided into four age groups: young (average roughly 15 years), middle-aged (approximately 41), aged (approximately 64) and long-lived (about 84). To avoid experimental bias, donors of different ages were distributed randomly across sequencing lanes. Two additional independent replicas of 1 million unique cDNA reads from the same blood draw were analyzed for two donors (one aged 18 to 30 and one aged 80 or older). What the study reported, not specific to this receptor: There was a strong correlation between observed TCR beta diversity and the percentage of naive T cells measured by flow cytometry. Compared with the aged group, the long-lived group had more naive CD4+ T cells, fewer expanded clones and increased TCR diversity, a pattern suggesting age selection. Estimates of total diversity based on one million sequenced T cells were considered lower bounds and underestimates. Since profiling was done on bulk unsorted PBMCs, naive and antigen-experienced compartments could not be conclusively compared. As age increased, observed TCR beta diversity per million T cells dropped in a roughly linear way, and a significant reduction was already evident by age around 41. The CMV infection status of donors was not known, potentially confounding age-related changes in expanded clonotypes.

Systemically healthy Caucasian individuals from Russia, approximately 39 in total and aged about 6 to 100 years, were included as donors. Approximately 9.3 milliliters of peripheral blood were drawn from each donor into EDTA-treated Vacutainer tubes. Ficoll-Paque density-gradient centrifugation was used to isolate PBMCs, with at least 6.5 million per sample. Trizol reagent was used to extract total RNA from the PBMCs, yielding at least 5.5 micrograms per sample. The percentages of naive CD45RAhigh/CD27high T cells were determined by flow cytometry on a PBMC aliquot from every donor. The receptor chain draws on TRBV5-8 and TRBJ2-1; 7 bases in the junction line up with TRBD1. Sequenced sample: blood. The clonotype was recovered from a woman aged 80 or over in good health. The DNA reads as follows: TGTGCCAGCAACTCACAGGGGAGACTTTACAATGAGCAGTTCTTC. This codes for CASNSQGRLYNEQFF.